Presented here are 11 T cell receptor beta chains from one specimen sequenced in a study of blood T cells in healthy people across ages (dated by TCRdb to between 2015 and 2016). Library prep was done by 5' RACE. Sequenced using an Illumina HiSeq 2500. A second about 7 to 11 cycle PCR used a sample-barcoded 5' primer and a J-beta primer mix. The public sequencing data were trimmed at Q25 with fastp and processed into clonotypes with MiXCR by TCRdb, which kept only in-frame beta chains. Each CDR3 protein appears once, grouped with its most common genes and DNA. The sample contains 750,000 to 950,000 distinct CDR3 sequences, roughly 29% of them found a single time. Together, the top ten hold roughly 10% of the sample. Another study also made use of these data, one on T cells of mothers and their children.

Sequencing used blood. These receptors originate from a woman aged 40-49 years in good health.

This clonotype was detected many times. This chain joins TRBV20-1 and TRBJ1-1; 7 bases align to TRBD1. Germline V gene sequence: CDR1 DFQATT, CDR2 SNEGSKA (reference sequence). The CDR3 spans 12 residues. V lost 5 bases to trimming and J lost 5 bases; unmatched junction nucleotides: 5. The CDR3 DNA is TGCAGTGCTCTTCAGGGGGAAACTGAAGCTTTCTTT. The encoded protein is CSALQGETEAFF.

Many counts were recorded for this clonotype. CDR3 nucleotides: TGCAGTGCTCCCGGGAGGGGGGGCACCTATACGCAGTATTTT. It codes for CSAPGRGGTYTQYF. This chain links TRBV20-1 with TRBJ2-3; 8 bases are shared with TRBD2. V shed 5 bases, J shed 7 bases, and the junction held 11 bases outside the gene matches. This CDR3 comprises 14 residues. Germline CDR1 is DFQATT and CDR2 is SNEGSKA (reference sequence).

This clonotype was observed a handful of times. The rearrangement uses TRBV28 and TRBJ2-6; D not certain. CDR3 size: 16 residues. The germline V and J ends were trimmed by 3 bases and 2 bases, with 11 bases remaining between them. Germline loops: CDR1 MDHEN, CDR2 SYDVKM. DNA of the CDR3: TGTGCCAGCAGTTTCTCATCATCGGCTGGGGCCAACGTCCTGACTTTC. Amino acids: CASSFSSSAGANVLTF.

Concerning this clonotype: Possible read error: a much larger clone is one base away. V is TRBV9 and J is TRBJ2-1; perhaps TRBD1 as D (5 bases). The CDR3 spans 14 residues. V gave up 3 bases and J gave up 2 bases, with 9 bases separating them. The germline V gene has CDR1 SGDLS and CDR2 YYNGEE. The CDR3 DNA is TGTGCCAGCAGCGGGCAGGGTCCCTACAATGAGCAGTTCTTC. As protein: CASSGQGPYNEQFF.

This clonotype was seen only a few times. This chain connects TRBV20-1 to TRBJ2-5, with 9 bases fitting TRBD2. The germline gives CDR1 DFQATT, CDR2 SNEGSKA (reference sequence). V dropped 4 bases and J dropped 2; count of bases not matched to a gene: 5. This CDR3 is 14 amino acids long. The CDR3 DNA reads as TGCAGTGCTACTGACCTAGCGGGGCAAGAGACCCAGTACTTC. Translating gives CSATDLAGQETQYF.

This clonotype was observed a single time. CDR3 sequence (DNA): TGTGCCAGTAGTATTGGAGCTGGCTACACCTTC. Its translation is CASSIGAGYTF. This chain connects TRBV19 to TRBJ1-2; D ambiguous. V shed 3 bases and J shed 7 bases, with 6 bases lying between them. From germline, CDR1 is LNHDA and CDR2 SQIVND (reference sequence). There are 11 residues in the CDR3. Filled out from reference TRBV19 and TRBJ1-2, the complete variable domain reads DGGITQSPKYLFRKEGQNVTLSCEQNLNHDAMYWYRQDPGQGLRLIYYSQIVNDFQKGDIAEGYSVSREKKESFPLTVTSAQKNPTAFYLCASSIGAGYTFGSGTRLTVV.

The table lists this clonotype with many counts. The gene calls are TRBV4-3 and TRBJ2-7, with 10 positions matching TRBD2. The CDR3 has 17 residues. The V gene's germline CDR1 is LGHNA and CDR2 YSLEER. The ends lost 1 base at V and 1 base at J; junction bases unmatched: 7. CDR3 amino acids: CASSQGLTSGISYEQYF. Here the CDR3 DNA reads TGCGCCAGCAGCCAAGGCCTCACTAGCGGGATTTCCTACGAGCAGTACTTC.

V and J are TRBV6-5 and TRBJ2-5; TRBD1 matches at 7 bases. The J call is uncertain, as TRBJ2-7 better fits the DNA end. Germline V gene sequence: CDR1 MNHEY, CDR2 SVGAGI. CDR3 length: 15 amino acids. Written as DNA, the CDR3 is TGTGCCAGCGGTTGGCAAACAGGGGACCACTACGAGCAGTACTTC. Its translation: CASGWQTGDHYEQYF.

The J gene is TRBJ1-2, the V gene TRBV7-2, with TRBD1 as a possible D gene (6 bases). The germline CDR1 and CDR2 sequences are SGHTA and FQGNSA. The CDR3 covers 15 residues. The ends were cut back, 3 bases at V and 4 bases at J, with 15 bases in the middle. The CDR3 loop reads CASSLNPRGFYGYTF. CDR3 DNA sequence: TGTGCCAGCAGCTTGAATCCCAGGGGTTTCTATGGCTACACCTTC. The entire variable domain, with the rest obtained from reference TRBV7-2 and TRBJ1-2, is as follows: GAGVSQSPSNKVTEKGKDVELRCDPISGHTALYWYRQSLGQGLEFLIYFQGNSAPDKSGLPSDRFSAERTGGSVSTLTIQRTQQEDSAVYLCASSLNPRGFYGYTFGSGTRLTVV.

In this sample, this clonotype turned up many times. V and J are TRBV29-1 and TRBJ2-1; D uncertain. The germline V and J ends were trimmed by 4 bases and 3 bases, with 10 bases remaining between them. This CDR3 comprises 13 residues. Germline CDR1 reads SQVTM; CDR2 reads ANQGSEA. CDR3 bases: TGCAGCGTTGTTGGCCCCCTCTACAATGAGCAGTTCTTC. Its translation is CSVVGPLYNEQFF.

This chain joins TRBV2 and TRBJ1-5; D might be TRBD1 (6 bases). V gave up 7 bases and J gave up 0 bases, with 13 bases separating them. The germline V gene has CDR1 SNHLY and CDR2 FYNNEI. The CDR3 loop spans 15 amino acids. The DNA for the CDR3 is TGTGCCAGCACGCTGGCAGGGGATAGCAATCAGCCCCAGCATTTT. Encoded protein: CASTLAGDSNQPQHF.